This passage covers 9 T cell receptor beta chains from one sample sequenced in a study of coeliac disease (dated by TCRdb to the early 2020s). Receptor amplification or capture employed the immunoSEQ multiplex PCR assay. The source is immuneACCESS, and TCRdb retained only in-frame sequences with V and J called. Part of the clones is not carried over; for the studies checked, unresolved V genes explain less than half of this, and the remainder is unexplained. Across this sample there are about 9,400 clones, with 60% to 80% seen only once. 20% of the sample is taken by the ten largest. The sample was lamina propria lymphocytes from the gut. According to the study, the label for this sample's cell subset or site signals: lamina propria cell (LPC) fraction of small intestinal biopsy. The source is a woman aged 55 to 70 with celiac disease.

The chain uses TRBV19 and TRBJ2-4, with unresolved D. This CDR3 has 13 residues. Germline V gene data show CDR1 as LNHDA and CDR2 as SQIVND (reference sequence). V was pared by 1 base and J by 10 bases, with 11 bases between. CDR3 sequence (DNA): TGTGCCAGTAGTATAGGGCCTTCGGGTATTCAGTACTTC. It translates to CASSIGPSGIQYF.

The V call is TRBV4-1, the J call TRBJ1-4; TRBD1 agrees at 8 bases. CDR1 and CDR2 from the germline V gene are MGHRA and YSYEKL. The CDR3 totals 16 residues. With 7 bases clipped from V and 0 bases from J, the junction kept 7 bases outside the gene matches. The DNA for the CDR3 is TGCGCCAGCACCCGGGACAGGTCTGCAACTAATGAAAAACTGTTTTTT. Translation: CASTRDRSATNEKLFF.

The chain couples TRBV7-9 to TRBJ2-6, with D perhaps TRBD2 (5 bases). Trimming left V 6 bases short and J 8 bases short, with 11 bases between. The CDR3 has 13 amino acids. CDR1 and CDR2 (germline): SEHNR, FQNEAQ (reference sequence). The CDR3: CASRESGTNVLTF. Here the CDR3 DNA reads TGTGCCAGCAGGGAGAGCGGAACCAACGTCCTGACTTTC. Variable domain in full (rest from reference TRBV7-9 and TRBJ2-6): DTGVSQNPRHKITKRGQNVTFRCDPISEHNRLYWYRQTLGQGPEFLTYFQNEAQLEKSRLLSDRFSAERPKGSFSTLEIQRTEQGDSAMYLCASRESGTNVLTFGAGSRLTVL.

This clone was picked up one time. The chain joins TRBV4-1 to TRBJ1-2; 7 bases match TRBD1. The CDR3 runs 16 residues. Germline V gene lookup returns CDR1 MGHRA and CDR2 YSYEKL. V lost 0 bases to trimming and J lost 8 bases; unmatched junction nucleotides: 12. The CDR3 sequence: CASSQDRDSYYRGYTF. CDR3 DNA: TGCGCCAGCAGCCAAGATCGGGACAGTTACTACAGGGGCTACACCTTC.

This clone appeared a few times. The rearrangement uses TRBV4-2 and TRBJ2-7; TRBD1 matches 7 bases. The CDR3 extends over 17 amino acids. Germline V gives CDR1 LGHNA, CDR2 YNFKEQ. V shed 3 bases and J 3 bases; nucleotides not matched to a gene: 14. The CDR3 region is CASSQDGATGSLYEQYF. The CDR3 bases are TGTGCCAGCAGCCAGGATGGCGCGACAGGGTCCCTCTACGAGCAGTACTTC.

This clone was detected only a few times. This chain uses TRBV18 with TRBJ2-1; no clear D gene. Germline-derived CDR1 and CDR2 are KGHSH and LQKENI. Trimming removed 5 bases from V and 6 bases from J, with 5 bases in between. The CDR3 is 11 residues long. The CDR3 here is CASSTVNEQFF. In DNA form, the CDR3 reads TGTGCCAGCTCAACGGTCAATGAGCAGTTCTTC.

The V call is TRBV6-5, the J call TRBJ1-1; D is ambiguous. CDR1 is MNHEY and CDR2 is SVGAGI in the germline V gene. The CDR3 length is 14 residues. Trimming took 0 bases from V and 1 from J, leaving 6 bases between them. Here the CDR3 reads CASSYSPGNTEAFF. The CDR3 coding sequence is TGTGCCAGCAGTTACTCCCCGGGGAACACTGAAGCTTTCTTT.

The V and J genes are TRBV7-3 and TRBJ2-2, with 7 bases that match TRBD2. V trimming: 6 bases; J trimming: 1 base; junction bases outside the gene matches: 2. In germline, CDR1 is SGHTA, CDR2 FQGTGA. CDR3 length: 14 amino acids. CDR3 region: CASRSGGNTGELFF. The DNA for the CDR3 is TGTGCCAGCAGGTCGGGGGGGAACACCGGGGAGCTGTTTTTT.

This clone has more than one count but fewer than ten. CDR3 DNA: TGTGCCAGCAGCTTAGGGGAGCGGGGATATGGATTACCCTACGAGCAGTACTTC. Amino acid sequence: CASSLGERGYGLPYEQYF. This chain links TRBV7-9 with TRBJ2-7, with TRBD2 identical over 7 bases. The CDR3 totals 18 residues. V was pared by 1 base and J by 2 bases, with 14 bases of the junction left unmatched. In germline, CDR1 is SEHNR, CDR2 FQNEAQ (reference sequence).